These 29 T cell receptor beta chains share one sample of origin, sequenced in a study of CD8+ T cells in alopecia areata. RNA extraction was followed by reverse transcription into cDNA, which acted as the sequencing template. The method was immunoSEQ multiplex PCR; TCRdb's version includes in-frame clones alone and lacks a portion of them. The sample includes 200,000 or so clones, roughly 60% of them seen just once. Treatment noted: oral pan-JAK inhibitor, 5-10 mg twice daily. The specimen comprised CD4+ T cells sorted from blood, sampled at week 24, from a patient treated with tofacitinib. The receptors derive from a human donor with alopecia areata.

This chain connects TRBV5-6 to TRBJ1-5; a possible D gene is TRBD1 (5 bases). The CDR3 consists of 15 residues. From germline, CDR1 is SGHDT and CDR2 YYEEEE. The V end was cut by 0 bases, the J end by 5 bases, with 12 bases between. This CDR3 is CASSLGSLGDQPQHF. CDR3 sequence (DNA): TGTGCCAGCAGCTTGGGCAGTTTAGGGGATCAGCCCCAGCATTTT.

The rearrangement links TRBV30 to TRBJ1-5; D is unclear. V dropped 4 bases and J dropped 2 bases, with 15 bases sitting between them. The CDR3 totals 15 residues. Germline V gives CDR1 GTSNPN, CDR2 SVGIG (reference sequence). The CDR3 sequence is CAWTAGRTGNQPQHF. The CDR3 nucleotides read TGTGCCTGGACTGCTGGGCGGACGGGCAATCAGCCCCAGCATTTT.

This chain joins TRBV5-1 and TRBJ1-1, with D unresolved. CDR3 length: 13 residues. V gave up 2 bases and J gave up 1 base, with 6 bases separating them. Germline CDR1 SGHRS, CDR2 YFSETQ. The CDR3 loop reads CASSFSRNTEAFF. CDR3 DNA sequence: TGCGCCAGCAGCTTTTCAAGGAACACTGAAGCTTTCTTT.

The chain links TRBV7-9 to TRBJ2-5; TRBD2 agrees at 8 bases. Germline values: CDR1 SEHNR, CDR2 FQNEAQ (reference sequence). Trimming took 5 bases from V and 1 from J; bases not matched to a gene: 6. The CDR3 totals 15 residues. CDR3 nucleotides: TGTGCCAGCAGCCCACCGGGAGGGGGCCAAGAGACCCAGTACTTC. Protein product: CASSPPGGGQETQYF.

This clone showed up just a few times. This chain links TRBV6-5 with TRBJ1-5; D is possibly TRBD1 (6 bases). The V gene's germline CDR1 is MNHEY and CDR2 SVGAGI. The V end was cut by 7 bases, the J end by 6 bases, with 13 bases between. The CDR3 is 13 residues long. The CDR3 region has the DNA TGTGCCAGCACCCGACAGGTGGGTCAGCCCCAGCATTTT. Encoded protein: CASTRQVGQPQHF.

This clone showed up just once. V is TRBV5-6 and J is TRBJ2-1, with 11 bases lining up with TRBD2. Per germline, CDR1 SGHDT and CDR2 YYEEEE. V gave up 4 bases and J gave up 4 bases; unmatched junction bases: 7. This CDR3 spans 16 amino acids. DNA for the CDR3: TGTGCCAGCAGCCCCGGCCTAGCGGGGGGATACAATGAGCAGTTCTTC. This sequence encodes CASSPGLAGGYNEQFF.

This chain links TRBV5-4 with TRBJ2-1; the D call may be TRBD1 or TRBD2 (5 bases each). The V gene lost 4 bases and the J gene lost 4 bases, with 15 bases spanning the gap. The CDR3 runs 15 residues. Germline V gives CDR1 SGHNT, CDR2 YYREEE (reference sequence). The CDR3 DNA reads TGTGCCAGCAGCGGGGGTTGGGGCTCATACAATGAGCAGTTCTTC. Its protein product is CASSGGWGSYNEQFF.

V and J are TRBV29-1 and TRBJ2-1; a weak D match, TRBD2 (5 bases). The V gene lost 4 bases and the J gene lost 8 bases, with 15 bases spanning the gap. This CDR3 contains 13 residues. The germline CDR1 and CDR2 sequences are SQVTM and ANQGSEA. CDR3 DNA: TGCAGCGTTGCGGGTGTGGGAGCCCATGAGCAGTTCTTC. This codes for CSVAGVGAHEQFF.

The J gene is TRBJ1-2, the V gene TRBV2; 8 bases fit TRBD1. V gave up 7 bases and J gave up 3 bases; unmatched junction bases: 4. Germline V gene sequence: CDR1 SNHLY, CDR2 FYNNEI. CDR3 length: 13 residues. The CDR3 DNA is TGTGCCAGCAAGGACAGGGAGGACTATGGCTACACCTTC. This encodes CASKDREDYGYTF.

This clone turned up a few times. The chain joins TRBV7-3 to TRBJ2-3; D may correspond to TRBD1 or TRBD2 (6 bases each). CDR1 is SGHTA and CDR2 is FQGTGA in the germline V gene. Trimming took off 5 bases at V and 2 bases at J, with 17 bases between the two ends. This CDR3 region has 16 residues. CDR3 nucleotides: TGTGCCAGCAGCCCATCGGTTGCGGGACACACAGATACGCAGTATTTT. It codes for CASSPSVAGHTDTQYF.

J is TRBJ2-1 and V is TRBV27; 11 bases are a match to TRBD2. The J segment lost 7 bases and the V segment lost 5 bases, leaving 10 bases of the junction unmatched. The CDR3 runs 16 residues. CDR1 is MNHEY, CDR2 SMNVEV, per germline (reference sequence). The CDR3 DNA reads TGTGCCAGCAGTGCGCTACTAGCGGGAGAGGGAAATGAGCAGTTCTTC. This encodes CASSALLAGEGNEQFF.

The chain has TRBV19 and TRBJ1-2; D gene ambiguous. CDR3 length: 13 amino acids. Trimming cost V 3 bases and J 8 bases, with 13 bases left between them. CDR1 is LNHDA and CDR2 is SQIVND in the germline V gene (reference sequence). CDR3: CASSIDRARGYTF. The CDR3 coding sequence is TGTGCCAGTAGTATTGATCGGGCTCGGGGCTACACCTTC.

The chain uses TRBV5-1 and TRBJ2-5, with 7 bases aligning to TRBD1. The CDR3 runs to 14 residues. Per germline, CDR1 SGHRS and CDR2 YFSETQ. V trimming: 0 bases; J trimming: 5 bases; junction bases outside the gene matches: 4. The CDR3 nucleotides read TGCGCCAGCAGCTTGGGACAGGGTTTCGAGACCCAGTACTTC. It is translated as CASSLGQGFETQYF.

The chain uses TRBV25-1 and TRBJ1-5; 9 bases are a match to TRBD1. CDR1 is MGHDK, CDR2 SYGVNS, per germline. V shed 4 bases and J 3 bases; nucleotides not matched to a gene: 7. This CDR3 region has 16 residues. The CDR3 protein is CASSGETGGPNQPQHF. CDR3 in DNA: TGTGCCAGCAGTGGCGAGACAGGGGGTCCCAATCAGCCCCAGCATTTT.

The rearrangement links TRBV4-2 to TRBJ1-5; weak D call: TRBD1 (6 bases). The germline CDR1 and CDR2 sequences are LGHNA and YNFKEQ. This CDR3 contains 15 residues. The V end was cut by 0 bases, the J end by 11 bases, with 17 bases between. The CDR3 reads CASSQDSRGGRAQHF. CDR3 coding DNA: TGTGCCAGCAGCCAAGATTCCAGGGGAGGCAGGGCCCAGCATTTT.

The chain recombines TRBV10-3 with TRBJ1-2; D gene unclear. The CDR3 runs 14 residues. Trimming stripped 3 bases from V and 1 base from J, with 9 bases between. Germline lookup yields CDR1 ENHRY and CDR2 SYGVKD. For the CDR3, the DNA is TGTGCCATCAGTGATTACGGTATTAACTATGGCTACACCTTC. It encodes CAISDYGINYGYTF.

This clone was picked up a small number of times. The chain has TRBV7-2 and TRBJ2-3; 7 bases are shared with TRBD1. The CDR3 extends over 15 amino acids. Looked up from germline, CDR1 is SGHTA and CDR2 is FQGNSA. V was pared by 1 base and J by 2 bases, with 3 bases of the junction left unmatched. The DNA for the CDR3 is TGTGCCAGCAGCTTAGTACAGGGGCTCACAGATACGCAGTATTTT. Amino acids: CASSLVQGLTDTQYF.

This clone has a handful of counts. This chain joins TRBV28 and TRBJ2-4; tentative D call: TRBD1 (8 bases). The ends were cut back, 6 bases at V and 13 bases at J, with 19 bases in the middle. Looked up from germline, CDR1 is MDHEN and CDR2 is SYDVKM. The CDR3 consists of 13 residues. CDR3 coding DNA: TGTGCCAGCAGCCCAGAAGAGCGGGACAGGCAGTACTTC. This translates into CASSPEERDRQYF.

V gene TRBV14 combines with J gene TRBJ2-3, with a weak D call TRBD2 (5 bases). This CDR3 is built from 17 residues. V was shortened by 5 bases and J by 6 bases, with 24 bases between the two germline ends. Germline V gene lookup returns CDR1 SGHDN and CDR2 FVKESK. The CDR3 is CASSARPTWRVTDTQYF. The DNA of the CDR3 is TGTGCCAGCAGCGCCCGTCCGACATGGCGGGTTACGGATACGCAGTATTTT.

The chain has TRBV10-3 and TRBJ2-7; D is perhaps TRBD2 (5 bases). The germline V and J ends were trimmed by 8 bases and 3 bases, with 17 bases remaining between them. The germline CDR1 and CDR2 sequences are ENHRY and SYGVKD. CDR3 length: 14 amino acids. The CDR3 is CAIAEDSLDYEQYF. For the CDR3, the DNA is TGTGCCATCGCAGAGGACTCTCTTGACTACGAGCAGTACTTC.

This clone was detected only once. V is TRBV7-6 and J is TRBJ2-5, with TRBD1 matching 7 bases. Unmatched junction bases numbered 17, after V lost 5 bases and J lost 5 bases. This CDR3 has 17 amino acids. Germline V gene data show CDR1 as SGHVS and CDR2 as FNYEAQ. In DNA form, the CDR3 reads TGTGCCAGCAGCACCCGGGCGGTGAGACAGGGACGGGAGACCCAGTACTTC. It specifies CASSTRAVRQGRETQYF.

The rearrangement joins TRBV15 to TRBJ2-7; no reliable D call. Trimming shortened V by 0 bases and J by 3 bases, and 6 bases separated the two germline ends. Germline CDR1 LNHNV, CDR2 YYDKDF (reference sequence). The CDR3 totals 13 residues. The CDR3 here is CATSRDIYYEQYF. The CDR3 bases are TGTGCCACCAGCAGAGATATCTACTACGAGCAGTACTTC.

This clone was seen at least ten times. CDR3 DNA: TGTGCCAGCAGCGCGGTGGGGACGTTTGGAAACACCATATATTTT. Encoded protein: CASSAVGTFGNTIYF. The V call is TRBV9, the J call TRBJ1-3; D might be TRBD1 (5 bases). The CDR3 extends over 15 amino acids. Trimming took 3 bases from V and 3 from J, leaving 13 bases between them. CDR1 and CDR2 from the germline V gene are SGDLS and YYNGEE.

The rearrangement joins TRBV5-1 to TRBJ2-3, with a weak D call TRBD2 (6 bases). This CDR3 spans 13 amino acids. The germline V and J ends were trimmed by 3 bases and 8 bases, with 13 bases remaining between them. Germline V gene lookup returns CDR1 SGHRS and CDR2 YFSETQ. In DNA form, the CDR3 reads TGCGCCAGCAGCTCGGGGGAGAAAAGTACGCAGTATTTT. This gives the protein CASSSGEKSTQYF. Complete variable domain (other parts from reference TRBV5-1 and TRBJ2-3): KAGVTQTPRYLIKTRGQQVTLSCSPISGHRSVSWYQQTPGQGLQFLFEYFSETQRNKGNFPGRFSGRQFSNSRSEMNVSTLELGDSALYLCASSSGEKSTQYFGPGTRLTVL.

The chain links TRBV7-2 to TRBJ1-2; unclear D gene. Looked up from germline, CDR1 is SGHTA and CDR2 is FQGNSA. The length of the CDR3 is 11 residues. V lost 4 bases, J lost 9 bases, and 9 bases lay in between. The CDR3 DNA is TGTGCCAGCAGCTCCCTACTAAGCTACACCTTC. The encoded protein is CASSSLLSYTF. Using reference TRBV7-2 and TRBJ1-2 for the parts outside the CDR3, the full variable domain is GAGVSQSPSNKVTEKGKDVELRCDPISGHTALYWYRQSLGQGLEFLIYFQGNSAPDKSGLPSDRFSAERTGGSVSTLTIQRTQQEDSAVYLCASSSLLSYTFGSGTRLTVV.

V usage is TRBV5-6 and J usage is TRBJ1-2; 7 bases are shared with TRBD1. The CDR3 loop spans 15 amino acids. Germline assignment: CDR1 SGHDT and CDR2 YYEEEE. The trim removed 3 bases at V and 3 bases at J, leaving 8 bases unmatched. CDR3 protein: CASSWTGTADYGYTF. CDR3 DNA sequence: TGTGCCAGCAGCTGGACCGGGACAGCAGACTATGGCTACACCTTC.

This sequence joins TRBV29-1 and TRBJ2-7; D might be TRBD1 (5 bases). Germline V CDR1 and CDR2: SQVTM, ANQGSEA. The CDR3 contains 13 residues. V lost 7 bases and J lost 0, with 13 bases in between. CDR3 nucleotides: TGCAGCGGGAAAGACAGCTCCTCCTACGAGCAGTACTTC. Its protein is CSGKDSSSYEQYF.

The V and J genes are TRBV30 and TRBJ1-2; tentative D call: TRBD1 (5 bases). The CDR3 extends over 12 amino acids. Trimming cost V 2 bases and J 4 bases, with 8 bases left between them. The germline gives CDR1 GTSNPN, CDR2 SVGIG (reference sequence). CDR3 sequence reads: CAWSLGTYGYTF. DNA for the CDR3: TGTGCCTGGAGTCTGGGGACCTATGGCTACACCTTC.

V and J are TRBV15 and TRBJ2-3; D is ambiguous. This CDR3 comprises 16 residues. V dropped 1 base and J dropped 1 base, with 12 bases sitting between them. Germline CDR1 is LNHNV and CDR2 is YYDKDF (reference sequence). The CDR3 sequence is CATSRGTSTRTDTQYF. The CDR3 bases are TGTGCCACCAGCAGAGGGACCAGTACCCGCACAGATACGCAGTATTTT.